The 5 T cell receptor beta chains listed next were all sequenced from one sample in a study of Ad26.COV2.S vaccination and SARS-CoV-2 variants. Libraries were prepared by immunoSEQ multiplex PCR; TCRdb keeps only in-frame clonotypes and omits some of them. The sample lists over 450,000 clones, nearly 90% occurring once. Treatment noted: 15 to 20 received Ad26.COV2.S at low or high dose, single or two shots; roughly five received placebo; per-sample allocation not given. Sampling was performed 63 days after the first vaccine or placebo injection. Source: peripheral blood, taken in a trial of Ad26.COV2.S vaccine versus placebo. The source is a person between 18 and 60 years old who received the Ad26.COV2.S COVID-19 vaccine or a placebo.

This clone was recorded a few times. This chain joins TRBV2 and TRBJ2-5; D is unclear. Germline V gene sequence: CDR1 SNHLY, CDR2 FYNNEI. This CDR3 spans 13 amino acids. Trimming took off 4 bases at V and 6 bases at J, with 12 bases between the two ends. CDR3 residues: CASSVSESKTQYF. As DNA, the CDR3 is TGTGCCAGCAGTGTATCGGAGTCGAAGACCCAGTACTTC.

V is TRBV9 and J is TRBJ2-4; tentatively, D is TRBD1 or TRBD2 (5 bases each). Germline CDR1 SGDLS, CDR2 YYNGEE. The CDR3 is 11 amino acids. The ends were cut back, 8 bases at V and 5 bases at J, with 8 bases in the middle. CDR3: CASGTENIQYF. CDR3 DNA sequence: TGTGCCAGTGGGACCGAAAACATTCAGTACTTC.

This clone was counted between two and nine times. The chain recombines TRBV11-1 with TRBJ2-7; no reliable D call. CDR1 is SGHAT and CDR2 is FQDESV in the germline V gene (reference sequence). This CDR3 is built from 16 residues. The V and J ends lost 5 bases and 0 bases respectively, with 17 bases between them. The CDR3 nucleotides read TGTGCCAGCAGCCCTGGACCCGGTAAGAGCTCCTACGAGCAGTACTTC. This sequence encodes CASSPGPGKSSYEQYF.

The chain employs TRBV6-5 and TRBJ1-1, with D perhaps matching TRBD1 (6 bases). The germline V gene encodes CDR1 MNHEY and CDR2 SVGAGI. The CDR3 is 16 amino acids. V was pared by 2 bases and J by 2 bases, with 15 bases between. The chain's CDR3 is CASSYHNTRGNTEAFF. The CDR3 DNA reads TGTGCCAGCAGTTACCACAACACCAGGGGCAACACTGAAGCTTTCTTT.

The V gene is TRBV10-3, the J gene TRBJ2-1, with D perhaps TRBD2 (8 bases). CDR1 ENHRY and CDR2 SYGVKD come from the germline V gene. The CDR3 has 14 amino acids. Between the trimmed V and J ends, which lost 8 bases and 1 base, there was a span of 12 bases. CDR3 region: CAIAGGQSYNEQFF. The CDR3 DNA reads TGTGCCATCGCGGGGGGACAGTCCTACAATGAGCAGTTCTTC.